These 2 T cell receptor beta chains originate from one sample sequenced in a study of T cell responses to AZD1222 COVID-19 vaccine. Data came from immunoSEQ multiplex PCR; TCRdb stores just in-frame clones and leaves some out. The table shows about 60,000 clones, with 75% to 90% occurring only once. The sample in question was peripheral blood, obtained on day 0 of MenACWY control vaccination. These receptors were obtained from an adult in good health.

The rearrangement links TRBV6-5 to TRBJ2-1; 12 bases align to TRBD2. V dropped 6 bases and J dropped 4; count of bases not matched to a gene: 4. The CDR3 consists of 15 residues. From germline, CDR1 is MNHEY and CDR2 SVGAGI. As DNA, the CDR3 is TGTGCCAGCAGACCCGGACTAGCGGGGTACAATGAGCAGTTCTTC. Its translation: CASRPGLAGYNEQFF.

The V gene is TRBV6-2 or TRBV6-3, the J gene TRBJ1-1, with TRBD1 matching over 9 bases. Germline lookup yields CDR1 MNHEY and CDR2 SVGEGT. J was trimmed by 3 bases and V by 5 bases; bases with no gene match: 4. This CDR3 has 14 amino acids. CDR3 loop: CASSRTGDHTEAFF. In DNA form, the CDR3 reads TGTGCCAGCAGTCGGACAGGGGACCACACTGAAGCTTTCTTT.